What follows is one T cell receptor beta chain and its context. The antigen is not known. These data come from a study of post-analysis software for immune sequencing data. Study results and caveats: Patients had higher frequencies than controls of a handful of TRBV segments, including TRBV5-6, TRBV5-1 and TRBV20-1. Significantly lower normalized Chao1 diversity was seen in multiple sclerosis patients than in controls.

CDR1 is LGHDT and CDR2 is YNNKEL in the germline V gene (reference sequence). This CDR3 is 14 amino acids long. The V gene lost 0 bases and the J gene lost 6 bases, with 11 bases spanning the gap. Included in the TCR beta cDNA libraries were unique molecular identifiers. From the PCR reads, TCRdb called clonotypes with MiXCR, one entry per CDR3 protein. The table records about 540,000 distinct CDR3 sequences, around 36% of them present only once. This TCR was sampled from a girl aged 2-17 years with multiple sclerosis. The chain couples TRBV3-1 to TRBJ1-2, with a weak D call TRBD1 (5 bases). Sequencing was performed on blood. The CDR3 sequence: CASSQDLWGDGYTF. The CDR3 DNA follows: TGTGCCAGCAGCCAAGATCTTTGGGGGGATGGCTACACCTTC.